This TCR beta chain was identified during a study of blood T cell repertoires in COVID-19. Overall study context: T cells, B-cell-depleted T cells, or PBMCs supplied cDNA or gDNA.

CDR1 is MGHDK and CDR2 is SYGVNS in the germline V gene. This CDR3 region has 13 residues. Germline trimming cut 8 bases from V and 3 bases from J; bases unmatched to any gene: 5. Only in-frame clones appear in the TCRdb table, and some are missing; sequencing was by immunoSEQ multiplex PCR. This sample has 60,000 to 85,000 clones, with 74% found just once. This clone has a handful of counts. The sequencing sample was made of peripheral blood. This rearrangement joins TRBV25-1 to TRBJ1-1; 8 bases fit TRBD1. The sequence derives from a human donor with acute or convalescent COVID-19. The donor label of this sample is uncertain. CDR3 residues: CASGRTGYTEAFF. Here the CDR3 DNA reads TGTGCCAGCGGACGGACAGGGTACACTGAAGCTTTCTTT.